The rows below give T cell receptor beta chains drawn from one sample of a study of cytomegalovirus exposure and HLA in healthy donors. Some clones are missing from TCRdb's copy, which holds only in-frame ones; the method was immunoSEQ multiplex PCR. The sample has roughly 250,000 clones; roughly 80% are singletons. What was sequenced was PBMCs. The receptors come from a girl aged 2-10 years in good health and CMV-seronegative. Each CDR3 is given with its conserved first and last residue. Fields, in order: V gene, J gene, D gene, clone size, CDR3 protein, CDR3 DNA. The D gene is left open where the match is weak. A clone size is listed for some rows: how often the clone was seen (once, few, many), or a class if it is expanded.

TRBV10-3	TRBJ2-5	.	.	CAIRGGGPRETQYF	TGTGCCATCAGAGGGGGGGGCCCACGAGAGACCCAGTACTTC
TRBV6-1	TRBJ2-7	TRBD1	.	CASWDRSSYEQYF	TGTGCCAGCTGGGACAGGAGCTCCTACGAGCAGTACTTC
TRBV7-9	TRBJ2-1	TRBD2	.	CASSLGLAEPYNEQFF	TGTGCCAGCAGCTTAGGCCTAGCGGAACCCTACAATGAGCAGTTCTTC
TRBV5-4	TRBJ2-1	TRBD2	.	CASSLAGQYNEQFF	TGTGCCAGCAGCCTAGCGGGCCAATACAATGAGCAGTTCTTC
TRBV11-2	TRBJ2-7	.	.	CASSLMGARSSYEQYF	TGTGCCAGCAGCTTAATGGGCGCAAGATCATCCTACGAGCAGTACTTC
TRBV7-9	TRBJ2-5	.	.	CASSGSPATSGETQYF	TGTGCCAGCAGCGGATCCCCCGCTACTTCGGGAGAGACCCAGTACTTC
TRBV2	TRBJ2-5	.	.	CASSGLGKETQYF	TGTGCCAGCAGTGGACTAGGAAAAGAGACCCAGTACTTC
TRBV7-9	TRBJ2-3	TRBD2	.	CAIEFSGTSTDTQYF	TGTGCCATCGAATTCAGCGGGACTAGCACAGATACGCAGTATTTT
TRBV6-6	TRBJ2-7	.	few	CASSYPAGRGRYEQYF	TGTGCCAGCAGTTACCCGGCCGGGCGGGGCCGTTACGAGCAGTACTTC
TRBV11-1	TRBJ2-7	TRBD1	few	CASRRDRPYEQYF	TGTGCCAGCCGGCGGGACAGGCCCTACGAGCAGTACTTC
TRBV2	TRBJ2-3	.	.	CASSQQGGSRYF	TGTGCCAGCAGTCAACAGGGGGGGTCACGGTATTTT
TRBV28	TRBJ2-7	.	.	CASSSLIYEQYF	TGTGCCAGCAGTTCCTTAATTTACGAGCAGTACTTC
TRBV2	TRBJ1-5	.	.	CASSGRSRGNQPQHF	TGTGCCAGCAGTGGTCGCAGCAGGGGCAATCAGCCCCAGCATTTT
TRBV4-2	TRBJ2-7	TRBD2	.	CASSQSWLAGGEFTYEQYF	TGTGCCAGCAGCCAGTCGTGGCTAGCGGGGGGAGAGTTTACCTACGAGCAGTACTTC
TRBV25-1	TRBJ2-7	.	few	CASGRLATHEQYF	TGTGCCAGCGGTAGGCTAGCAACCCACGAGCAGTACTTC
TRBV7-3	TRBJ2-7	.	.	CASSLRAGSNYEQYF	TGTGCCAGCAGCTTAAGAGCGGGTTCTAACTACGAGCAGTACTTC
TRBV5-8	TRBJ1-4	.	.	CASSLGQELIREKLFF	TGTGCCAGCAGCTTGGGACAGGAATTGATAAGGGAAAAACTGTTTTTT
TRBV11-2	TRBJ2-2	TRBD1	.	CASSFQGADTGELFF	TGTGCCAGCAGCTTTCAGGGGGCCGACACCGGGGAGCTGTTTTTT
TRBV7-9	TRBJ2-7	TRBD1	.	CASSLGNRDRGYEQYF	TGTGCCAGCAGCTTAGGGAACCGGGACAGGGGCTACGAGCAGTACTTC
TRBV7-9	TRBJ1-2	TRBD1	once	CASSLRTGGYGYTF	TGTGCCAGCAGCTTACGGACAGGGGGCTATGGCTACACCTTC
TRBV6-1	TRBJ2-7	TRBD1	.	CASSAGGTGKVQYF	TGTGCCAGCAGTGCAGGCGGGACAGGGAAAGTGCAGTACTTC
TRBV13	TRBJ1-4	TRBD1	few	CASSGYRGLEANEKLFF	TGTGCCAGCAGCGGGTACAGGGGGCTAGAGGCTAATGAAAAACTGTTTTTT
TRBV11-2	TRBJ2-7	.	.	CASSLAYSLAYPYEQYF	TGTGCCAGCAGCTTAGCCTACTCACTAGCCTACCCCTACGAGCAGTACTTC
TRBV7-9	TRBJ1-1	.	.	CASSFIQSPEAFF	TGTGCCAGCAGCTTTATACAGTCCCCTGAAGCTTTCTTT
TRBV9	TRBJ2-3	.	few	CASNWGVSGTDTQYF	TGTGCCAGCAACTGGGGAGTCTCGGGCACAGATACGCAGTATTTT
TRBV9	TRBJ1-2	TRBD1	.	CASSVGGTGGLGYTF	TGTGCCAGCAGCGTAGGGGGGACAGGGGGTCTGGGCTACACCTTC
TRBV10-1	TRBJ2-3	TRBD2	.	CASSERLAASTDTQYF	TGCGCCAGCAGTGAGAGACTAGCGGCTAGCACAGATACGCAGTATTTT
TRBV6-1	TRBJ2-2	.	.	CASSEMGQRTGELFF	TGTGCCAGCAGTGAGATGGGACAAAGAACCGGGGAGCTGTTTTTT
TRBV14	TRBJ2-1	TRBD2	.	CASSQFKRGAYEQFF	TGTGCCAGCAGCCAATTCAAGCGGGGGGCCTATGAGCAGTTCTTC
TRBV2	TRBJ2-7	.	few	CASTPEAEPSYEQYF	TGTGCCAGCACCCCTGAGGCGGAGCCCTCCTACGAGCAGTACTTC
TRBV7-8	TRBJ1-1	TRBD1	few	CASSPRWDREVTEAFF	TGTGCCAGCAGTCCGCGATGGGACAGGGAGGTCACTGAAGCTTTCTTT
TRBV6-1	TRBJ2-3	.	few	CASSDIPEGITDTQYF	TGTGCCAGCAGTGATATACCTGAGGGCATCACAGATACGCAGTATTTT
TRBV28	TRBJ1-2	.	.	CASRDTVPGYTF	TGTGCCAGCAGAGACACCGTGCCCGGCTACACCTTC
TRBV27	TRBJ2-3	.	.	CASSRRLQGFTQYF	TGTGCCAGCAGCCGCCGGCTCCAGGGGTTTACGCAGTATTTT
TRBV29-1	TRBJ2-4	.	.	CSVPYGPGPGEDIQYF	TGCAGCGTCCCTTATGGACCGGGACCGGGAGAGGACATTCAGTACTTC
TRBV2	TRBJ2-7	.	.	CASSDSPYGSYEQYF	TGTGCCAGCAGTGACTCCCCCTACGGCTCCTACGAGCAGTACTTC
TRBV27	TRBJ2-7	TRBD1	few	CASSLTGADYEQYF	TGTGCCAGCAGTTTGACAGGGGCAGACTACGAGCAGTACTTC
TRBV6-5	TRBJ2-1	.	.	CASSYSITGYDEQFF	TGTGCCAGCAGTTACTCGATTACAGGGTACGATGAGCAGTTCTTC
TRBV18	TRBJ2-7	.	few	CASSEGTDYYEQYF	TGTGCCAGCTCCGAAGGGACTGATTACTACGAGCAGTACTTC
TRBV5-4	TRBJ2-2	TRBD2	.	CASTRVSGGHTGELFF	TGTGCCAGCACCCGGGTTAGCGGGGGGCACACCGGGGAGCTGTTTTTT
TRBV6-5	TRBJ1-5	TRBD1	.	CASRPDRGFNQPQHF	TGTGCCAGCAGACCGGACAGGGGGTTCAATCAGCCCCAGCATTTT
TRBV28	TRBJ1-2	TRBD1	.	CASRQTGPGYTF	TGTGCCAGCAGACAGACAGGGCCCGGCTACACCTTC
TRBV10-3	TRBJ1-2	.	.	CAISESNRGSNYGYTF	TGTGCCATCAGTGAGTCGAATAGGGGTTCTAACTATGGCTACACCTTC
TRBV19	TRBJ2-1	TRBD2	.	CASCLAGGSYNEQFF	TGTGCCAGTTGCCTAGCGGGAGGGTCCTACAATGAGCAGTTCTTC
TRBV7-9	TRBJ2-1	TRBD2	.	CASRRAGGPNEQFF	TGTGCCAGCAGACGAGCGGGAGGGCCGAATGAGCAGTTCTTC
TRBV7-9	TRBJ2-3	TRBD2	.	CASSYLSGTTDTQYF	TGTGCCAGCAGCTATCTTAGCGGGACCACAGATACGCAGTATTTT
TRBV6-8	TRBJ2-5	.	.	CASSPGQQETQYF	TGTGCCAGCAGCCCCGGACAGCAAGAGACCCAGTACTTC
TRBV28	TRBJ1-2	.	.	CASSADPRDYYGYTF	TGTGCCAGCAGTGCGGACCCACGGGACTACTATGGCTACACCTTC
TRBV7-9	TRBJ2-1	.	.	CASSLISRSYNEQFF	TGTGCCAGCAGCTTGATTTCACGCAGCTACAATGAGCAGTTCTTC
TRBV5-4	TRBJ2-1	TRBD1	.	CASSPGTGDYNEQFF	TGTGCCAGCAGCCCGGGGACAGGGGATTACAATGAGCAGTTCTTC